The 26 T cell receptor beta chains presented below share a single source sample, sequenced in a study of T-cell reconstitution after alpha-beta-depleted transplantation in children. Molecular barcoding with unique molecular identifiers was used for the TCRbeta library. TCRdb reprocessed the PCR reads via MiXCR and lists one record per CDR3 protein. This sample has 500,000 to 750,000 distinct CDR3 sequences, with approximately 30% found just once. Sample: PBMCs, taken before TCRalphabeta/CD19-depleted stem cell transplant. The receptors stem from a boy under two years old with Wiskott-Aldrich syndrome, due to receive a stem cell transplant.

The chain links TRBV7-2 to TRBJ1-5, with D perhaps TRBD1 (6 bases). The germline V and J ends were trimmed by 3 bases and 5 bases, with 11 bases remaining between them. Germline CDR1 SGHTA, CDR2 FQGNSA. There are 14 residues in the CDR3. The CDR3 region has the DNA TGTGCCAGCAGCTTCCGATCAGGGGATCAGCCCCAGCATTTT. This translates into CASSFRSGDQPQHF.

This clonotype was seen a few times. The V and J genes are TRBV10-3 and TRBJ2-7, with 14 bases identical to TRBD2. Germline V lookup: CDR1 ENHRY, CDR2 SYGVKD. This CDR3 is 15 amino acids long. V lost 2 bases to trimming and J lost 6 bases; unmatched junction nucleotides: 3. CDR3 region: CAISEAGTSGSEQYF. As DNA, the CDR3 is TGTGCCATCAGTGAGGCCGGGACTAGCGGGAGCGAGCAGTACTTC.

The chain combines TRBV29-1 with TRBJ1-2; 7 bases match TRBD1. This CDR3 comprises 16 residues. The V gene's germline CDR1 is SQVTM and CDR2 ANQGSEA. J was trimmed by 1 base and V by 7 bases; bases with no gene match: 15. DNA of the CDR3: TGCAGCGCAACCGGCAGGGGGACCGACCTTAACTATGGCTACACCTTC. Translated, it gives CSATGRGTDLNYGYTF.

This clonotype was detected only a few times. The chain's CDR3 is CASSETGGLRDEQFF. In DNA, the CDR3 is TGTGCCAGCAGTGAGACAGGGGGCTTACGTGATGAGCAGTTCTTC. The rearrangement joins TRBV28 to TRBJ2-1; 10 nucleotides line up with TRBD1. Trimming took 5 bases from V and 8 from J; bases not matched to a gene: 9. The CDR3 totals 15 residues. Germline V CDR1 and CDR2: MDHEN, SYDVKM.

This clonotype was seen a handful of times. J is TRBJ2-3 and V is TRBV20-1; D is unresolved. Trimming took 3 bases from V and 3 from J, leaving 10 bases between them. Germline V gives CDR1 DFQATT, CDR2 SNEGSKA (reference sequence). This CDR3 has 13 amino acids. The CDR3 bases are TGCAGTGCTAGTCTCAGGCCAACAGATACGCAGTATTTT. Amino acids: CSASLRPTDTQYF.

The sample holds a few counts of this clonotype. This chain links TRBV20-1 with TRBJ2-3, with TRBD2 matching over 8 bases. V dropped 4 bases and J dropped 1; count of bases not matched to a gene: 10. The CDR3 covers 16 residues. Germline V CDR1 and CDR2: DFQATT, SNEGSKA (reference sequence). This CDR3 reads CSATLIAGSRTDTQYF. CDR3 in DNA: TGCAGTGCTACCCTAATAGCGGGGAGTCGCACAGATACGCAGTATTTT.

A few counts support this clonotype. The chain is built from TRBV5-1 and TRBJ1-1; TRBD1 might be the D (5 bases). V lost 0 bases and J lost 11, with 17 bases in between. Germline values: CDR1 SGHRS, CDR2 YFSETQ. CDR3 size: 14 residues. The CDR3, as DNA: TGCGCCAGCAGCTTGGAGGGATTCGGGGCCGCGGCTTTCTTT. Amino acid sequence: CASSLEGFGAAAFF.

This chain connects TRBV20-1 to TRBJ1-1; D not resolved. This CDR3 is 14 amino acids long. Germline loops: CDR1 DFQATT, CDR2 SNEGSKA (reference sequence). Trimming left V 1 base short and J 0 bases short, with 9 bases between. The CDR3 DNA sequence: TGCAGTGCTAGAGGGCCTTTCATGAACACTGAAGCTTTCTTT. Translation gives CSARGPFMNTEAFF.

This clonotype turned up a few times. J is TRBJ2-5 and V is TRBV20-1; D remains unclear. With 1 base removed from V and 1 base from J, the gap between germline ends came to 4 bases. This CDR3 region has 12 residues. The germline V gene encodes CDR1 DFQATT and CDR2 SNEGSKA (reference sequence). Here the CDR3 DNA reads TGCAGTGCTAGAGCAGCCCAAGAGACCCAGTACTTC. Translated, it gives CSARAAQETQYF.

This clonotype was seen a few times. This chain links TRBV20-1 with TRBJ2-1; TRBD1 matches at 8 bases. The CDR3 covers 15 residues. After removal of 5 bases from V and 4 bases from J, the junction contained 10 bases not matched to a gene. From germline, CDR1 is DFQATT and CDR2 SNEGSKA (reference sequence). CDR3 DNA sequence: TGCAGTGCTCCTTCTACAGGGGGAAAGTACAATGAGCAGTTCTTC. Protein: CSAPSTGGKYNEQFF.

The J gene is TRBJ1-5, the V gene TRBV30; D unclear. V lost 0 bases and J 3 bases, leaving 6 bases between the germline ends. The germline CDR1 and CDR2 sequences are GTSNPN and SVGIG (reference sequence). The CDR3 loop spans 13 amino acids. CDR3 DNA: TGTGCCTGGAGTGTAACGTCCAATCAGCCCCAGCATTTT. This translates into CAWSVTSNQPQHF.

This clonotype was detected only a few times. This CDR3 is CASSPPGLAGAGEQYF. CDR3 nucleotide sequence: TGTGCCAGCAGCCCCCCGGGACTAGCGGGAGCCGGCGAGCAGTACTTC. This chain links TRBV3-1 with TRBJ2-7, with 14 bases that match TRBD2. CDR1 is LGHDT and CDR2 is YNNKEL in the germline V gene (reference sequence). Unmatched junction bases numbered 8, after V lost 4 bases and J lost 6 bases. The CDR3 totals 16 residues.

Of note for this clonotype: The junction shows a germline mismatch at one end, possibly a read error. The V gene is TRBV7-3, the J gene TRBJ2-1; 14 bases fit TRBD2. CDR1 is SGHTA and CDR2 is FQGTGA in the germline V gene. CDR3 length: 15 amino acids. DNA for the CDR3: TGTGCCAGCAGCCCGGGACTAGCGGGAGCGTTTGGCTTAGTTTTC. This gives the protein CASSPGLAGAFGLVF.

This clonotype was observed a few times. The CDR3 DNA is TGTGCCAGCAGACAGGGGATAGCGAGCAATCAGCCCCAGCATTTT. Protein product: CASRQGIASNQPQHF. The chain is built from TRBV6-1 and TRBJ1-5; TRBD1 agrees at 7 bases. The germline CDR1 and CDR2 sequences are MNHNS and SASEGT. Trimming cost V 6 bases and J 1 base; bases outside gene matches: 6. There are 15 residues in the CDR3.

A few counts support this clonotype. The chain uses TRBV12-3 or TRBV12-4 and TRBJ2-3, with 13 bases aligning to TRBD2. The CDR3 contains 19 residues. V lost 6 bases and J lost 3; bases outside the gene matches: 15. CDR3 DNA sequence: TGTGCCAGCAGATACAGACCGGGACTAGCGGGAAGAGAGACAGATACGCAGTATTTT. Translating it yields CASRYRPGLAGRETDTQYF.

The chain is built from TRBV20-1 and TRBJ2-7; 8 bases align to TRBD2. Germline CDR1 DFQATT, CDR2 SNEGSKA (reference sequence). This CDR3 has 13 residues. V dropped 2 bases and J dropped 3; count of bases not matched to a gene: 3. DNA for the CDR3: TGCAGTGCTAGATTCGGGACTAGCTACGAGCAGTACTTC. This gives the protein CSARFGTSYEQYF.

This clonotype was detected ten times or more. Compared with germline, one end of the junction differs, possibly owing to a read error. This sequence joins TRBV5-1 and TRBJ2-5; the D is unclear. The CDR3 consists of 11 residues. CDR1 is SGHRS, CDR2 YFSETQ, per germline. Here the CDR3 DNA reads TGTGCCAGCAGCTTGCTGGAGACCCAGTACTTC. The encoded protein is CASSLLETQYF. The whole variable domain, remainder taken from reference TRBV5-1 and TRBJ2-5, is KAGVTQTPRYLIKTRGQQVTLSCSPISGHRSVSWYQQTPGQGLQFLFEYFSETQRNKGNFPGRFSGRQFSNSRSEMNVSTLELGDSALYLCASSLLETQYFGPGTRLLVL.

This chain connects TRBV18 to TRBJ1-1, with a possible D match to TRBD1 (5 bases). The CDR3 loop spans 17 amino acids. The germline V and J ends were trimmed by 3 bases and 4 bases, with 21 bases remaining between them. Germline values: CDR1 KGHSH, CDR2 LQKENI. The chain's CDR3 is CASSPSFGVRAGTEAFF. The CDR3 nucleotides read TGTGCCAGCTCACCTTCTTTTGGTGTCAGGGCCGGCACTGAAGCTTTCTTT.

V is TRBV28 and J is TRBJ2-5; tentative D call: TRBD2 (6 bases). V was trimmed by 7 bases and J by 4 bases, leaving 16 bases between them. The germline V gene encodes CDR1 MDHEN and CDR2 SYDVKM. The CDR3 extends over 14 amino acids. The CDR3 protein is CASTKGGITETQYF. The CDR3, as DNA: TGTGCCAGCACCAAGGGCGGGATCACAGAGACCCAGTACTTC.

The chain employs TRBV12-3 or TRBV12-4 and TRBJ1-6; the match to TRBD1 covers 8 bases. The ends lost 6 bases at V and 1 base at J; junction bases unmatched: 8. This CDR3 spans 17 amino acids. The chain's CDR3 is CASSPDRVGSYNSPLHF. The CDR3 DNA is TGTGCCAGCAGCCCGGACAGGGTGGGGTCCTATAATTCACCCCTCCACTTT.

This clonotype was counted between two and nine times. The chain couples TRBV28 to TRBJ2-4, with 8 nucleotides matching TRBD1. Per the germline V gene, CDR1 is MDHEN and CDR2 is SYDVKM. This CDR3 comprises 15 residues. The trim removed 6 bases at V and 8 bases at J, leaving 12 bases unmatched. This CDR3 reads CASRGNDRGWDIQYF. The CDR3, as DNA: TGTGCCAGCAGGGGGAATGACAGGGGTTGGGACATTCAGTACTTC.

CDR3 residues: CSVLAGPTDTQYF. DNA for the CDR3: TGCAGCGTTCTAGCGGGGCCTACAGATACGCAGTATTTT. The rearrangement links TRBV29-1 to TRBJ2-3; 9 bases line up with TRBD2. Trimming removed 5 bases from V and 3 bases from J; junction bases left unmatched: 3. Germline V lookup: CDR1 SQVTM, CDR2 ANQGSEA. CDR3 length: 13 amino acids.

This clonotype was seen a handful of times. The chain recombines TRBV5-6 with TRBJ2-7; D call uncertain. Germline assignment: CDR1 SGHDT and CDR2 YYEEEE. CDR3 size: 13 residues. Between the trimmed V and J ends, which lost 4 bases and 3 bases, there was a span of 11 bases. This CDR3 is CASSRLVSYEQYF. The CDR3 bases are TGTGCCAGCAGCCGTTTAGTGAGCTACGAGCAGTACTTC.

The chain recombines TRBV5-1 with TRBJ2-7; TRBD2 is a possible D gene (5 bases). Germline V gene data show CDR1 as SGHRS and CDR2 as YFSETQ. The CDR3 spans 15 residues. The V and J ends lost 2 bases and 0 bases respectively, with 12 bases between them. The CDR3 sequence: CASSFGGLPSYEQYF. In DNA form, the CDR3 reads TGCGCCAGCAGCTTCGGCGGGCTTCCCTCCTACGAGCAGTACTTC.

V is TRBV29-1 and J is TRBJ2-7, with D possibly being TRBD2 (6 bases). Trimming took off 4 bases at V and 3 bases at J, with 13 bases between the two ends. Germline CDR1 is SQVTM and CDR2 is ANQGSEA. The CDR3 loop spans 13 amino acids. The CDR3 nucleotides are TGCAGCGTTGCGGGACTCCGCGACTACGAGCAGTACTTC. This codes for CSVAGLRDYEQYF.

This chain connects TRBV28 to TRBJ1-1; 7 bases line up with TRBD1. Unmatched junction bases numbered 23, after V lost 6 bases and J lost 4 bases. This CDR3 region has 19 residues. Germline V lookup: CDR1 MDHEN, CDR2 SYDVKM. The CDR3 DNA sequence: TGTGCCAGCAGGCCAAGTGAAGTGGTGAGCAGGGGGGGTGGCACTGAAGCTTTCTTT. Protein sequence: CASRPSEVVSRGGGTEAFF.